This paragraph covers one T cell receptor (beta chain) sequence. The target antigen is unknown. This entry is derived from a study of identical twins. V was clipped by 1 base and J by 4 bases; unmatched bases: 5. The V gene's germline CDR1 is LGHDT and CDR2 YNNKEL (reference sequence). The CDR3 is 16 residues long. cDNA molecules carried unique molecular identifiers, and template switching added a universal primer site. Via MiXCR, TCRdb re-called the 5' RACE reads, giving one row per CDR3 protein. The profile covers hundreds of thousands of distinct CDR3 sequences, with about a fifth appearing a single time and around 0.5% taken by the ten largest. Findings of the study overall: Zero-insertion findings could be partly confounded by invariant cells (MAIT and iNKT cells). Memory repertoires lacked the insertion deficit that abundant cord blood beta clonotypes showed.

Each donor (without exception) was a healthy Caucasian. These records were also assigned to another study, of yellow fever vaccine responses in identical twins.

The chain combines TRBV3-1 with TRBJ2-1, with TRBD1 matching 9 bases. This clonotype was sampled from a woman aged 18-29 years in good health. The sequenced material came from CD4+ T cells sorted from blood. This chain's CDR3 is CASSQARGQGYNEQFF. CDR3 sequence (DNA): TGTGCCAGCAGCCAAGCCCGAGGACAGGGGTACAATGAGCAGTTCTTC.